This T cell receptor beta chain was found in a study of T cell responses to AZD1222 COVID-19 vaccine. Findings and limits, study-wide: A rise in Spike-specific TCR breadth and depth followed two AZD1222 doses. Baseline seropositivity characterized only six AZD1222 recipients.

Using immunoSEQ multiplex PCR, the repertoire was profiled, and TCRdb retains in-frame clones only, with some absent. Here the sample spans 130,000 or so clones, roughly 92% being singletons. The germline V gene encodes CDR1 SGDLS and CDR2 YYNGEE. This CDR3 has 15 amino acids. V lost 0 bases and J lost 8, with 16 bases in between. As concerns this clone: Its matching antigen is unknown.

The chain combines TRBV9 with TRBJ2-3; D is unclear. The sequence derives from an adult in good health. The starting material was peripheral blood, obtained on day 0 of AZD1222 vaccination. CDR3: CASSVVWSPGSTQYF. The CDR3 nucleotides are TGTGCCAGCAGCGTAGTTTGGAGTCCCGGGTCTACGCAGTATTTT. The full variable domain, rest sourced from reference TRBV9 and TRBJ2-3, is DSGVTQTPKHLITATGQRVTLRCSPRSGDLSVYWYQQSLDQGLQFLIQYYNGEERAKGNILERFSAQQFPDLHSELNLSSLELGDSALYFCASSVVWSPGSTQYFGPGTRLTVL.